These T cell receptor beta chains were read from a single sample in a study of blood T cell repertoires in COVID-19. The data were produced by immunoSEQ multiplex PCR, yet TCRdb's version contains in-frame clones alone and is incomplete. The sample lists just over 650,000 clones; more than 80% were seen once. The specimen sequenced was peripheral blood. The receptors were sampled from a woman between 18 and 30 years old with acute or convalescent COVID-19. CDR3s include the opening cysteine and the closing phenylalanine or tryptophan. The D gene is left open where the match is weak. Clone size is shown for a subset of rows, as once, few, many or a class of expanded clone.

size	J	V	D	DNA	CDR3
-	TRBJ2-7	TRBV28	-	TGTGCCAGCAGTTTACGCTACGAGCAGTACTTC	CASSLRYEQYF
once	TRBJ2-3	TRBV4-3	-	TGCGCCAGCAGTCACCAAGATATGAGGGATACGCAGTATTTT	CASSHQDMRDTQYF
-	TRBJ2-7	TRBV4-1	-	TGCGCCAGCAGCCCTCACGGCGGGGCCAGCTCCTACGAGCAGTACTTC	CASSPHGGASSYEQYF
-	TRBJ2-1	TRBV9	TRBD1	TGTGCCAGCAGCCCCTGGGACAGGGGCGATGAGCAGTTCTTC	CASSPWDRGDEQFF
-	TRBJ2-7	TRBV18	-	TGTGCCAGCTCACCACCAGGGGCTCACGAGCAGTACTTC	CASSPPGAHEQYF
-	TRBJ1-1	TRBV18	-	TGTGCCAGCTCGCGAGGACTCAACACTGAAGCTTTCTTT	CASSRGLNTEAFF
-	TRBJ2-5	TRBV14	-	TGTGCCAGCAGCCAAGGCGATGACACCTACCAAGAGACCCAGTACTTC	CASSQGDDTYQETQYF
-	TRBJ2-7	TRBV19	TRBD1	TGTGCCAGTCCCATCGACAGGGGGCGAAAAAGAATTGGGTACGAGCAGTACTTC	CASPIDRGRKRIGYEQYF
-	TRBJ1-5	TRBV6-5	TRBD1	TGTGCCAGCAGGCCCCAGGGGGCTAGGAATCAGCCCCAGCATTTT	CASRPQGARNQPQHF
-	TRBJ1-1	TRBV4-3	TRBD1	TGCGCCAGCAGCCACGTCAGGACAGGGAGACCTGAAGCTTTCTTT	CASSHVRTGRPEAFF
-	TRBJ2-2	TRBV15	TRBD1	TGTGCCACCAGCCACGCTCCGGGACAGGAAATTAACACCGGGGAGCTGTTTTTT	CATSHAPGQEINTGELFF
-	TRBJ2-1	TRBV9	-	TGTGCCAGCAGCGTAGTGTCCCAGGGATACCATGAGCAGTTCTTC	CASSVVSQGYHEQFF
-	TRBJ2-7	TRBV30	-	TGTGCCTGGAGTGTTGGGAGTAATCACTACGAGCAGTACTTC	CAWSVGSNHYEQYF
-	TRBJ1-1	TRBV19	-	TGTGCCAGTAGTAAGCCGACAGGTGGTTCCACTGAAGCTTTCTTT	CASSKPTGGSTEAFF
-	TRBJ1-4	TRBV5-4	-	TGTGCCAGCAGCTGGGGGCCTAATGAAAAACTGTTTTTT	CASSWGPNEKLFF
-	TRBJ1-2	TRBV28	TRBD1	TGTGCCAGCAGTTTCCCGACAGGGACAGTAGCTGGCTACACCTTC	CASSFPTGTVAGYTF
few	TRBJ1-5	TRBV19	-	TGTGCCAGTAGTTCACTACTAGATCAGCCCCAGCATTTT	CASSSLLDQPQHF
-	TRBJ1-5	TRBV12-3/TRBV12-4	-	TGTGCCAGCAGTTTACTCGGGGATCAGCCCCAGCATTTT	CASSLLGDQPQHF
-	TRBJ2-4	TRBV27	TRBD2	TGTGCCAGCAGGCCTGCGGGGGAACATATCAAAAACATTCAGTACTTC	CASRPAGEHIKNIQYF
-	TRBJ1-5	TRBV7-9	-	TGTGCCAGCAGCATGCGGACAGAAGATCAGCCCCAGCATTTT	CASSMRTEDQPQHF
-	TRBJ1-4	TRBV9	TRBD1	TGTGCCAGCAGTCCGGGGGGACAGGGATTTGAAAAACTGTTTTTT	CASSPGGQGFEKLFF
-	TRBJ1-4	TRBV6-6	-	TGTGCCAGCAGTTACATAGACAGTAGCGGTGAAAAACTGTTTTTT	CASSYIDSSGEKLFF
-	TRBJ2-3	TRBV19	TRBD2	TGTGCCAGTAGAAGACTAGCGGGGGGGCTCGGAGATACGCAGTATTTT	CASRRLAGGLGDTQYF
-	TRBJ1-5	TRBV10-3	-	TGTGCCATCACCGCTGGAGGAGGTCAGCCCCAGCATTTT	CAITAGGGQPQHF
once	TRBJ1-1	TRBV29-1	TRBD1	TGCAGCGTTGTAGGACAGGGGGCCACTGAAGCTTTCTTT	CSVVGQGATEAFF
-	TRBJ1-1	TRBV6-6	-	TGTGCCAGCAGTTACTCGGCCTACAGGGAAGCTTTCTTT	CASSYSAYREAFF
few	TRBJ2-6	TRBV6-5	TRBD1	TGTGCCAGCAGTACACAGGGGGCTGGGGCCAACGTCCTGACTTTC	CASSTQGAGANVLTF
-	TRBJ1-3	TRBV5-6	-	TGTGCCAGCAGCTTGGGAACAGGCCGTCGAAACACCATATATTTT	CASSLGTGRRNTIYF
-	TRBJ2-2	TRBV30	TRBD1	TGTCAGGGGGCCTCGGACACCGGGGAGCTGTTTTTT	CQGASDTGELFF
-	TRBJ1-2	TRBV27	-	TGTGCCAGCAGTTTATCGGTCAGCGCGGTTTATGGCTACACCTTC	CASSLSVSAVYGYTF
-	TRBJ2-3	TRBV3-1/TRBV3-2	-	TGTGCCAGCAGCCAAGAGTGGGGAGCAGATACGCAGTATTTT	CASSQEWGADTQYF
-	TRBJ2-7	TRBV10-3	TRBD1	TGTGCCATCAGTGGCCGGGACAGGGACCACGAGCAGTACTTC	CAISGRDRDHEQYF
-	TRBJ1-5	TRBV25-1	-	TGTGCCAGCAGCCCGAGTGGGGGGTATTCGGGGCCCCAGCATTTT	CASSPSGGYSGPQHF
-	TRBJ2-2	TRBV11-3	-	TGTGCCAGCAGCTTCGGTTACGGGGAGCTGTTTTTT	CASSFGYGELFF
-	TRBJ1-5	TRBV10-3	TRBD1	TGTGCCATCAGTGCGGGACAGGGGGCAGGTCAGCCCCAGCATTTT	CAISAGQGAGQPQHF
-	TRBJ2-3	TRBV30	-	TGTGCCTGGGGACACACAGATACGCAGTATTTT	CAWGHTDTQYF
-	TRBJ1-1	TRBV2	TRBD1	TGTGCCAGCAGTGAAGGGACAGGGAACACTGAAGCTTTCTTT	CASSEGTGNTEAFF
few	TRBJ1-5	TRBV24-1	-	TGTGCCACCAGTGATTTCTTGAGCAATCAGCCCCAGCATTTT	CATSDFLSNQPQHF
-	TRBJ1-5	TRBV4-1	-	TGCGCCAGCAGCCTAGGGACACCTAATCAGCCCCAGCATTTT	CASSLGTPNQPQHF
-	TRBJ1-4	TRBV2	-	TGTGCCGCACAATCCGGGGGTACTAATGAAAAACTGTTTTTT	CAAQSGGTNEKLFF
-	TRBJ2-1	TRBV6-2/TRBV6-3	-	TGTGCCAGCACCCCCGACCTAGTTATCCACAATGAGCAGTTCTTC	CASTPDLVIHNEQFF
-	TRBJ2-6	TRBV28	-	TGTGCCAGCAGCCGACAACGCGAAGGGGGCTCTGGGGCCAACGTCCTGACTTTC	CASSRQREGGSGANVLTF
-	TRBJ2-7	TRBV2	-	TGTGCCAGTGGGCACGCCAGGGGGGAAGGGCTATACGAGCAGTACTTC	CASGHARGEGLYEQYF
-	TRBJ1-3	TRBV5-1	TRBD1	TGCGCCAGCAGCTTAGACAGGGCTGGAAACACCATATATTTT	CASSLDRAGNTIYF
-	TRBJ1-1	TRBV13	-	TGTGCCAGCAGCTTGGGGCGCACTGAAGCTTTCTTT	CASSLGRTEAFF
-	TRBJ2-7	TRBV28	TRBD2	TGTGCCAGCAGTCCCCCGGTAGCGGGGAAATACGAGCAGTACTTC	CASSPPVAGKYEQYF
-	TRBJ2-1	TRBV4-3	TRBD2	TGCGCCAGCAGCCCCACTAGCGGGGGGCGTAGTGAGCAGTTCTTC	CASSPTSGGRSEQFF
-	TRBJ1-2	TRBV5-4	-	TGTGCCAGCAGCTCAAATCAACAGGGATCCTATGGCTACACCTTC	CASSSNQQGSYGYTF
-	TRBJ1-4	TRBV5-5	TRBD1	TGTGCCAGCAACCCTATACGACAGGGGAATGAAAAACTGTTTTTT	CASNPIRQGNEKLFF
-	TRBJ1-2	TRBV3-1/TRBV3-2	-	TGTGCCAGCAGCCAAGCTGGAGGGAATAATGGCTACACCTTC	CASSQAGGNNGYTF
-	TRBJ2-2	TRBV5-1	-	TGCGCCAGCAGCCTCAACCCCCCGGTAGGGGAGCTGTTTTTT	CASSLNPPVGELFF
-	TRBJ1-6	TRBV19	TRBD1	TGTGCCAGTAGAAGACAGGGGATGGAATCACCCCTCCACTTT	CASRRQGMESPLHF
-	TRBJ1-2	TRBV19	-	TGTGCCAGTATAAAACAAGGGCAGGGAATCATGGCCTACACCTTC	CASIKQGQGIMAYTF
-	TRBJ2-7	TRBV6-2/TRBV6-3	TRBD1	TGTGCCAGCAGTGGCCGGGACAGCCGTTCCTACGAGCAGTACTTC	CASSGRDSRSYEQYF
-	TRBJ2-2	TRBV7-6	TRBD1	TGTGCCAGCAGCCAGACAGGGGGCTTCACCGGGGAGCTGTTTTTT	CASSQTGGFTGELFF